This T cell receptor beta chain appears in the sequencing data of a study of HIV-infected patients and healthy controls. Ten or more counts support this clonotype. Germline CDR1 reads MNHEY; CDR2 reads SVGAGI. The CDR3 is made up of 13 amino acids. V lost 8 bases to trimming and J lost 6 bases, with 14 bases between them. Roughly three months, about 14 weeks, into antiretroviral therapy, follow-up blood was collected. No cell fractionation was done, so the repertoire covers all unsorted peripheral blood T cells. Reverse transcription used about 510 ng RNA and constant-region primers for alpha and beta. Alpha and beta chain libraries were made separately by chain-specific third strand synthesis with multiplexing indices. TCRdb reprocessed the 5' RACE reads via MiXCR and lists one record per CDR3 protein. The sample contains approximately 8,600 distinct CDR3 sequences, 7.5% to 9.5% of which appear only once.

This material consisted of blood, taken during antiretroviral therapy. This chain connects TRBV6-5 to TRBJ2-1; D is possibly TRBD1 (5 bases). This TCR was sampled from an adult with HIV infection. The CDR3 region is CASSIRESNEQFF. CDR3 sequence (DNA): TGTGCCAGCTCGATCAGGGAATCCAATGAGCAGTTCTTC.